The 11 T cell receptor beta chains reported below all come from one sample, sequenced in a study of blood T cell repertoires in COVID-19. The assay was immunoSEQ multiplex PCR, and TCRdb's table has in-frame clones only and misses some. The repertoire holds more than 250,000 clones, with approximately 88% as singletons. What was sequenced was peripheral blood. Every receptor here comes from a woman aged 30 to 39 with COVID-19, enrolled during active disease.

The chain combines TRBV19 with TRBJ1-4; D is unresolved. Germline CDR1 LNHDA, CDR2 SQIVND (reference sequence). This CDR3 comprises 16 residues. V was clipped by 3 bases and J by 0 bases, with 11 bases between them. The CDR3, as DNA: TGTGCCAGTAGTATGACCCCTGAGGCAACTAATGAAAAACTGTTTTTT. Amino acid sequence: CASSMTPEATNEKLFF.

The rearrangement links TRBV4-2 to TRBJ2-2, with TRBD2 identical over 11 bases. The CDR3 covers 20 residues. V gave up 0 bases and J gave up 0 bases; unmatched junction bases: 9. The germline V gene has CDR1 LGHNA and CDR2 YNFKEQ. This chain's CDR3 is CASSQDLLAGGPANTGELFF. In DNA, the CDR3 is TGTGCCAGCAGCCAAGATCTGCTAGCGGGGGGTCCCGCGAACACCGGGGAGCTGTTTTTT.

The CDR3 spells CAIRQGFNYGYTF. CDR3 DNA: TGTGCCATAAGACAGGGGTTTAACTATGGCTACACCTTC. V usage is TRBV6-5 and J usage is TRBJ1-2, with 8 bases matching TRBD1. CDR1 and CDR2 from the germline V gene are MNHEY and SVGAGI. This CDR3 has 13 amino acids. Trimming took 10 bases from V and 1 from J; bases not matched to a gene: 5.

The chain has TRBV5-1 and TRBJ2-3; TRBD1 agrees at 10 bases. Looked up from germline, CDR1 is SGHRS and CDR2 is YFSETQ. This CDR3 is built from 14 residues. The V segment lost 5 bases and the J segment 6 bases; nucleotides outside the gene matches: 6. CDR3 region: CASRRDRGRDTQYF. In nucleotides, the CDR3 is TGCGCCAGCAGGCGGGACAGGGGACGGGATACGCAGTATTTT.

This rearrangement joins TRBV9 to TRBJ2-3; TRBD2 matches at 7 bases. Germline CDR1 and CDR2: SGDLS and YYNGEE. Losses at the gene ends were 4 bases for V and 3 bases for J; bases not matched to a gene: 5. The CDR3 loop spans 14 amino acids. The CDR3 sequence: CASSPRLATDTQYF. In nucleotides, the CDR3 is TGTGCCAGCAGCCCCCGACTAGCAACAGATACGCAGTATTTT.

In this sample, this clone turned up once. J is TRBJ1-5 and V is TRBV19; D call uncertain. V lost 1 base to trimming and J lost 2 bases, with 15 bases between them. CDR1 is LNHDA, CDR2 SQIVND, per germline (reference sequence). The CDR3 has 17 residues. In DNA, the CDR3 is TGTGCCAGTAGTATAGGCCAGCGCGCTTGGGGCAATCAGCCCCAGCATTTT. This gives the protein CASSIGQRAWGNQPQHF. The full variable domain, completed using reference TRBV19 and TRBJ1-5, is DGGITQSPKYLFRKEGQNVTLSCEQNLNHDAMYWYRQDPGQGLRLIYYSQIVNDFQKGDIAEGYSVSREKKESFPLTVTSAQKNPTAFYLCASSIGQRAWGNQPQHFGDGTRLSIL.

This rearrangement joins TRBV7-8 to TRBJ1-5; perhaps TRBD1 as D (5 bases). V was clipped by 4 bases and J by 4 bases, with 20 bases between them. CDR3 length: 17 residues. Germline CDR1 is SGHVS and CDR2 is FQNEAQ. The CDR3 bases are TGTGCCAGCAGCTCCCGCGCGCAAGGGGCTAATAATCAGCCCCAGCATTTT. Translating gives CASSSRAQGANNQPQHF.

The J gene is TRBJ1-2, the V gene TRBV4-2, with 8 bases that match TRBD1. This CDR3 spans 15 amino acids. After removal of 2 bases from V and 4 bases from J, the junction contained 6 bases not matched to a gene. CDR1 and CDR2 (germline): LGHNA, YNFKEQ. CDR3 region: CASSQPGQGSYGYTF. Here the CDR3 DNA reads TGTGCCAGCAGCCAACCTGGACAGGGTAGCTATGGCTACACCTTC.

The chain employs TRBV15 and TRBJ1-5, with a possible D match to TRBD1 (5 bases). V was cut by 1 base and J by 1 base, with 8 bases left in between. Looked up from germline, CDR1 is LNHNV and CDR2 is YYDKDF (reference sequence). CDR3 size: 15 residues. The CDR3 DNA is TGTGCCACCAGCAGAGCGGCAGGGAGCAATCAGCCCCAGCATTTT. Residues: CATSRAAGSNQPQHF.

This sequence joins TRBV5-4 and TRBJ1-1; 8 positions match TRBD1. The CDR3 sequence is 14 residues long. Trimming at V came to 2 bases and at J to 8 bases, leaving 8 bases not matched to a gene. Germline V gene lookup returns CDR1 SGHNT and CDR2 YYREEE (reference sequence). The CDR3 DNA follows: TGTGCCAGCAGCTTCCCGACAGGGGAGTCGGAAGCTTTCTTT. Amino acids: CASSFPTGESEAFF. The full variable domain, with the rest looked up from reference TRBV5-4 and TRBJ1-1, is ETGVTQSPTHLIKTRGQQVTLRCSSQSGHNTVSWYQQALGQGPQFIFQYYREEENGRGNFPPRFSGLQFPNYSSELNVNALELDDSALYLCASSFPTGESEAFFGQGTRLTVV.

The J gene is TRBJ1-1, the V gene TRBV19; D is unclear. Germline V gene sequence: CDR1 LNHDA, CDR2 SQIVND (reference sequence). The V and J ends lost 4 bases and 1 base respectively, with 22 bases between them. This CDR3 has 18 residues. CDR3 in DNA: TGTGCCAGTAGTACGTTCCCAGAATTGTATACCTCGAACACTGAAGCTTTCTTT. This codes for CASSTFPELYTSNTEAFF.